This entry lists 20 T cell receptor beta chains sequenced from one sample in a study of T-cell reconstitution after alpha-beta-depleted transplantation in children. For TCRbeta, the library was prepared with unique molecular identifiers. One entry per CDR3 protein, called by TCRdb with MiXCR from the PCR reads. Of 55,000 to 90,000 distinct CDR3 sequences in the sample, 4.9% were seen once. Sequencing was performed on PBMCs, mostly from graft donor cells, taken 180 days after TCRalphabeta/CD19-depleted stem cell transplant. The receptor set was obtained from a boy younger than two who had a stem cell transplant for acute myeloid leukemia, so the T cells may come from the graft donor.

This clonotype was observed at least ten times. The chain uses TRBV5-1 and TRBJ2-7; a possible D gene is TRBD2 (6 bases). Germline V gene lookup returns CDR1 SGHRS and CDR2 YFSETQ. The CDR3 is 16 residues long. The V gene lost 2 bases and the J gene lost 2 bases, with 17 bases spanning the gap. CDR3 loop: CASSFKGTEGTYEQYF. In DNA, the CDR3 is TGCGCCAGCAGCTTCAAAGGGACGGAGGGGACCTACGAGCAGTACTTC.

This clonotype has at least ten counts. The chain has TRBV9 and TRBJ2-7, with D tentatively TRBD2 (5 bases). Germline V gene lookup returns CDR1 SGDLS and CDR2 YYNGEE. V was trimmed by 4 bases and J by 4 bases, leaving 21 bases between them. The CDR3 is made up of 16 amino acids. CDR3 protein: CASSPSARDDFYEQYF. DNA of the CDR3: TGTGCCAGCAGCCCCTCCGCCCGGGATGACTTTTACGAGCAGTACTTC.

This clonotype has at least ten counts. The V and J genes are TRBV20-1 and TRBJ2-1; 8 nucleotides agree with TRBD1. Germline CDR1 reads DFQATT; CDR2 reads SNEGSKA (reference sequence). The CDR3 contains 13 residues. The J segment lost 7 bases and the V segment lost 1 base, leaving 3 bases of the junction unmatched. This CDR3 is CSARGDRNNEQFF. The CDR3 region has the DNA TGCAGTGCTAGAGGGGACAGGAATAATGAGCAGTTCTTC.

This clonotype was picked up many times. V usage is TRBV12-3 or TRBV12-4 and J usage is TRBJ2-5, with D perhaps matching TRBD1 (5 bases). The V end was cut by 1 base, the J end by 5 bases, with 11 bases between. The CDR3 contains 14 residues. In DNA form, the CDR3 reads TGTGCCAGCAGTTTAGACAGGTATACGGAGACCCAGTACTTC. This gives the protein CASSLDRYTETQYF.

In its sample, this clonotype was seen many times. The genes are TRBV5-1 and TRBJ1-4, with unresolved D. The germline V gene has CDR1 SGHRS and CDR2 YFSETQ. With 0 bases removed from V and 4 bases from J, the gap between germline ends came to 10 bases. The CDR3 is made up of 15 amino acids. The CDR3 loop reads CASSLAGQNNEKLFF. The DNA of the CDR3 is TGCGCCAGCAGCTTGGCCGGGCAGAATAATGAAAAACTGTTTTTT.

This clonotype was detected many times. The chain carries TRBV25-1 and TRBJ2-6, with D unresolved. This CDR3 has 14 residues. Germline V CDR1 and CDR2: MGHDK, SYGVNS. V was pared by 8 bases and J by 3 bases, with 11 bases between. The CDR3 loop reads CASPPKYGANVLTF. CDR3 nucleotide sequence: TGTGCCAGCCCTCCGAAATATGGGGCCAACGTCCTGACTTTC.

This clonotype was detected ten times or more. The rearrangement joins TRBV3-1 to TRBJ1-6; D might be TRBD1 (5 bases). Trimming cost V 4 bases and J 10 bases, with 20 bases left between them. Germline V gene lookup returns CDR1 LGHDT and CDR2 YNNKEL (reference sequence). There are 16 residues in the CDR3. The CDR3 coding sequence is TGTGCCAGCAGCCCCCACAAGGGGCAGGGAGGGTCACCCCTCCACTTT. This encodes CASSPHKGQGGSPLHF.

The rearrangement joins TRBV3-1 to TRBJ2-3; D is ambiguous. From germline, CDR1 is LGHDT and CDR2 YNNKEL (reference sequence). CDR3 length equals 12 residues. The CDR3 spells CTFCWVADTQYF. The CDR3, as DNA: TGTACCTTCTGCTGGGTGGCAGATACGCAGTATTTT.

This clonotype was picked up many times. The CDR3 is CSVADGWAGYTF. In DNA, the CDR3 is TGCAGCGTTGCGGACGGATGGGCCGGCTACACCTTC. The chain recombines TRBV29-1 with TRBJ1-2; D unclear. The CDR3 length is 12 residues. Germline V gives CDR1 SQVTM, CDR2 ANQGSEA. V was cut by 4 bases and J by 8 bases, with 14 bases left in between.

The table lists this clonotype with many counts. This chain uses TRBV19 with TRBJ2-7; TRBD2 agrees at 8 bases. CDR3 length equals 16 residues. Germline CDR1 LNHDA, CDR2 SQIVND (reference sequence). J was trimmed by 0 bases and V by 5 bases; bases with no gene match: 9. CDR3 residues: CASSAPKRGTSYEQYF. CDR3 bases: TGTGCCAGTAGTGCCCCTAAGCGGGGGACCTCCTACGAGCAGTACTTC.

This clonotype was detected ten times or more. The chain has TRBV15 and TRBJ1-4, with D possibly TRBD1 on 6 matching bases. Germline CDR1 LNHNV, CDR2 YYDKDF (reference sequence). Trimming cost V 1 base and J 4 bases, with 10 bases left between them. There are 15 residues in the CDR3. The CDR3, as DNA: TGTGCCACCAGCAGAGTACAGGGCGATAATGAAAAACTGTTTTTT. Translation: CATSRVQGDNEKLFF.

This clonotype was counted ten times or more. The rearrangement uses TRBV5-1 and TRBJ2-4, with TRBD1 matching over 8 bases. Germline V gives CDR1 SGHRS, CDR2 YFSETQ. The CDR3 is made up of 14 amino acids. Trimming at V came to 5 bases and at J to 9 bases, leaving 10 bases not matched to a gene. This CDR3 reads CASSTQTGVGIQYF. DNA of the CDR3: TGCGCCAGCAGTACTCAGACAGGGGTTGGCATTCAGTACTTC.

Many counts were recorded for this clonotype. The chain couples TRBV20-1 to TRBJ1-1, with D unclear. V dropped 1 base and J dropped 0 bases, with 12 bases sitting between them. Germline values: CDR1 DFQATT, CDR2 SNEGSKA (reference sequence). CDR3 size: 15 residues. The CDR3 is CSARVVLEVNTEAFF. In DNA, the CDR3 is TGCAGTGCTAGAGTAGTATTAGAAGTGAACACTGAAGCTTTCTTT.

This clonotype was found many times. The chain joins TRBV5-1 to TRBJ2-3; the D gene is possibly TRBD2 (7 bases). This CDR3 has 15 amino acids. Trimming left V 0 bases short and J 9 bases short, with 17 bases between. Germline CDR1 SGHRS, CDR2 YFSETQ. The CDR3 DNA reads as TGCGCCAGCAGCTTGGGGGGGGGCCACCAGGAAACGCAGTATTTT. The encoded protein is CASSLGGGHQETQYF.

Many counts were recorded for this clonotype. V and J are TRBV20-1 and TRBJ2-3, with a possible D match to TRBD1 (6 bases). Trimming took off 3 bases at V and 6 bases at J, with 10 bases between the two ends. The length of the CDR3 is 12 residues. The germline V gene has CDR1 DFQATT and CDR2 SNEGSKA (reference sequence). CDR3 coding DNA: TGCAGTGCTAGGGGGACACCGGATACGCAGTATTTT. Translated, it gives CSARGTPDTQYF.

The chain couples TRBV12-1 to TRBJ2-1. TRBV12-1 is a recognized pseudogene. The length of the CDR3 is 16 residues. DNA of the CDR3: TGTGCCAGCAGCCCTGGGCTTTCGAGCTCCTACAATGAGCAGTTCTTC. Encoded protein: CASSPGLSSSYNEQFF.

This clonotype was counted ten times or more. The J gene is TRBJ1-4, the V gene TRBV7-2; TRBD1 is a possible D gene (6 bases). The CDR3 is made up of 16 amino acids. Germline CDR1 SGHTA, CDR2 FQGNSA. Trimming stripped 5 bases from V and 2 bases from J, with 15 bases between. The CDR3 region is CASSPEGGRTNEKLFF. The CDR3 nucleotides read TGTGCCAGCAGCCCAGAGGGGGGAAGGACTAATGAAAAACTGTTTTTT. The whole variable domain, filled in from reference TRBV7-2 and TRBJ1-4, reads GAGVSQSPSNKVTEKGKDVELRCDPISGHTALYWYRQSLGQGLEFLIYFQGNSAPDKSGLPSDRFSAERTGGSVSTLTIQRTQQEDSAVYLCASSPEGGRTNEKLFFGSGTQLSVL.

This clonotype appeared many times. V is TRBV7-2 and J is TRBJ1-3; D uncertain. The V and J ends lost 5 bases and 8 bases respectively, with 10 bases between them. This CDR3 region has 12 residues. CDR1 is SGHTA, CDR2 FQGNSA, per germline. DNA of the CDR3: TGTGCCAGCAGCAGCATTCTACACACCATATATTTT. This translates into CASSSILHTIYF.

This clonotype has at least ten counts. The genes are TRBV5-5 and TRBJ1-2; no reliable D call. The V gene lost 2 bases and the J gene lost 5 bases, with 13 bases spanning the gap. The germline gives CDR1 SGHKS, CDR2 YYEKEE (reference sequence). The CDR3 has 14 amino acids. The CDR3 loop reads CASSFHGRDYGYTF. The CDR3 DNA is TGTGCCAGCAGCTTTCACGGGCGGGATTATGGCTACACCTTC.

This clonotype was found many times. V gene TRBV11-2 combines with J gene TRBJ2-5, with 10 bases aligning to TRBD1. The CDR3 length is 15 residues. CDR1 SGHAT and CDR2 FQNNGV come from the germline V gene. V shed 5 bases, J shed 6 bases, and the junction held 9 bases outside the gene matches. The CDR3 reads CASSRPGTGVKTQYF. Here the CDR3 DNA reads TGTGCCAGCAGCCGTCCCGGGACAGGGGTGAAGACCCAGTACTTC. Using reference TRBV11-2 and TRBJ2-5 for the parts outside the CDR3, the full variable domain is EAGVAQSPRYKIIEKRQSVAFWCNPISGHATLYWYQQILGQGPKLLIQFQNNGVVDDSQLPKDRFSAERLKGVDSTLKIQPAKLEDSAVYLCASSRPGTGVKTQYFGPGTRLLVL.